This T cell receptor (beta chain) comes out of a study of OX40 agonist ivuxolimab in advanced cancers. For the wider study: Ivuxolimab, which targeted the costimulatory receptor OX40 (CD134), was an agonistic, fully human IgG2 monoclonal antibody. Intravenous ivuxolimab was administered to patients every 2 weeks at six dose levels: 0.01, 0.1, 0.3, 1.5, 3 and 10 mg/kg. The dose-escalation cohort was roughly 83% male with a mean age of approximately 60 years, ranging from about 20 to 80. Of the roughly 53 patients in dose escalation, approximately 20 had hepatocellular carcinoma, about 15 had melanoma, 9 had renal cell carcinoma and 9 had head and neck cancer. Peripheral TCRbeta sequencing aimed to test whether ivuxolimab altered TCR sequence diversity and caused clonal T-cell expansion. Partial responses were achieved by three dose-escalation patients, of whom one had hepatocellular carcinoma and two had cutaneous melanoma. Patients were allowed to have had prior anti-PD-1, anti-PD-L1 or anti-CTLA-4 therapy, and 40% of the dose-escalation patients had previously received checkpoint inhibitors. The paper reports the monotherapy dose-escalation portion (N ≈ 50 patients) of the phase I ivuxolimab trial. The paper's findings and limits, for the study overall: After ivuxolimab, CD8+ T cells had more expanded clones than CD4+ T cells on average. Low levels of normalized T-cell clonal expansion were also seen in some patients who did not respond. At doses from 0.1 to 3.0 mg/kg, clonal expansion was seen in both CD4+ and CD8+ blood T cells between baseline and week 6. Partial responders in the 0.1-3.0 mg/kg groups had among the lowest normalized peripheral clonal expansion, especially among CD8+ T cells. Which antigens the clonally expanded peripheral T cells were specific for was not determined.

Genomic DNA was isolated from the sorted cells so that the TCRbeta CDR3 region could be sequenced. The immunoSEQ Assay was used for sequencing of TCRbeta CDR3 regions. TCRdb stores this immuneACCESS table with in-frame sequences only. Part of the clones is absent; in the studies checked, under half of the shortfall reflects unresolved V genes, and no reason is known for the rest. Across this sample there are 50,000 to 75,000 clones, with 86% seen only once. About 0.6% of the sample goes to the ten largest clones. The CDR3 runs 17 amino acids, cysteine and phenylalanine included. The read is trimmed to its CDR3 DNA, 51 bases read in frame from base 1. Unmatched junction bases come to 11, with V trimmed by 6 bases and J by 2 bases. The germline V gene (reference sequence) supplies CDR1 MNHEY and CDR2 SMNVEV. Notes on this clone: The target of this receptor is not known. Base qualities are missing; no much larger clone stands one base away.

The trial excluded patients who had a history of autoimmune disease or were on systemic immunosuppression. Peripheral blood for TCR sequencing was collected from all dose cohorts at baseline, on cycle 4 day 1, and on cycle 7 day 1. The samples were drawn from a first-in-human, open-label, multicenter phase I dose-escalation trial of ivuxolimab. Adults with locally advanced or metastatic head and neck squamous cell, hepatocellular, melanoma or renal cell carcinoma were enrolled in the trial. Before TCR sequencing, CD4+ T cells and CD8+ T cells from peripheral blood were sorted into separate populations.

The receptor was isolated from an adult with an advanced solid tumor such as melanoma, head and neck, liver or kidney cancer. Sequencing was performed on CD4+ or CD8+ T cells sorted from blood, taken in a trial of the OX40 agonist ivuxolimab. The chain is made from TRBV27 and TRBJ2-5; 11 nucleotides in the junction match TRBD2. DNA sequence: TGTGCCAGCAGCCACCGAGCTAGCGGGAGGCCTCAAGAGACCCAGTACTTC. Translated, it gives CASSHRASGRPQETQYF.